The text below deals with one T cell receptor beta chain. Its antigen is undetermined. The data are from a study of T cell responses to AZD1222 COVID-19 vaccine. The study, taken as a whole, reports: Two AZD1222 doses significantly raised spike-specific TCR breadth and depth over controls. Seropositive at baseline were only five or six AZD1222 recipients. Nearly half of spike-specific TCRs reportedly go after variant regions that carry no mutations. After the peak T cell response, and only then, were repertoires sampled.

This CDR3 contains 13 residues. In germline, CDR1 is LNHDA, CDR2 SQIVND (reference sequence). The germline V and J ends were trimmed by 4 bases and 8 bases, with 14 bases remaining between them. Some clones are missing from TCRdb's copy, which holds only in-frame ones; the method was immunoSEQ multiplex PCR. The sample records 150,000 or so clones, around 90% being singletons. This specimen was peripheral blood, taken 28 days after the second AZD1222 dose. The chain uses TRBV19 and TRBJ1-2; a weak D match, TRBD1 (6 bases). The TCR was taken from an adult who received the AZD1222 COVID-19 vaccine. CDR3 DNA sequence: TGTGCCAGTAGTACTAACAGGGCTGGAGGCTACACCTTC. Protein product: CASSTNRAGGYTF.